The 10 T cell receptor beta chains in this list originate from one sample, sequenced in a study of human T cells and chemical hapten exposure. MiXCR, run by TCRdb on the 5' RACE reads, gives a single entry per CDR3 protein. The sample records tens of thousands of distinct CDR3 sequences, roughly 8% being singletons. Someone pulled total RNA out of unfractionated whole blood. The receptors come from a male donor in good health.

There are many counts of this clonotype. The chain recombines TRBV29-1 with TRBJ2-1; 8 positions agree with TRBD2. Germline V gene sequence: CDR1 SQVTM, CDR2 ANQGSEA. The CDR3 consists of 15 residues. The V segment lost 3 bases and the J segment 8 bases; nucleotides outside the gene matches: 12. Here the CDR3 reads CSVEVRPGGTDEQFF. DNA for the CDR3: TGCAGCGTTGAGGTCCGTCCGGGGGGGACGGATGAGCAGTTCTTC.

The CDR3 nucleotides are TGTGCCAGCAGCTTCGGACTAGCGGGTTACGAGCAGTACTTC. Translating gives CASSFGLAGYEQYF. V usage is TRBV7-9 and J usage is TRBJ2-7; the match to TRBD2 covers 11 bases. With V trimmed by 3 bases and J by 4 bases, 2 bases remained unmatched. Germline CDR1 SEHNR, CDR2 FQNEAQ (reference sequence). This CDR3 is built from 14 residues. Drawing the rest from reference TRBV7-9 and TRBJ2-7, the complete variable domain is DTGVSQNPRHKITKRGQNVTFRCDPISEHNRLYWYRQTLGQGPEFLTYFQNEAQLEKSRLLSDRFSAERPKGSFSTLEIQRTEQGDSAMYLCASSFGLAGYEQYFGPGTRLTVT.

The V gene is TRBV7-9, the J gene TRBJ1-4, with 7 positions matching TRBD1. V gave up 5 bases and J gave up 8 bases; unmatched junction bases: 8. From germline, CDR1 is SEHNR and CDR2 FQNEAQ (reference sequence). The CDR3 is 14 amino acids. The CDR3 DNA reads TGTGCCAGCAGCGGGAGGGGGCTTCGAGAAAAACTGTTTTTT. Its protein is CASSGRGLREKLFF.

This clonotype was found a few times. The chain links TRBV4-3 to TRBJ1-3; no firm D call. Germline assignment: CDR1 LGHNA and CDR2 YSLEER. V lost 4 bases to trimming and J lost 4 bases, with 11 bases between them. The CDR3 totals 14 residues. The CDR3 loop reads CASSPANKGNTIYF. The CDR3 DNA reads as TGCGCCAGCAGCCCTGCCAATAAGGGAAACACCATATATTTT.

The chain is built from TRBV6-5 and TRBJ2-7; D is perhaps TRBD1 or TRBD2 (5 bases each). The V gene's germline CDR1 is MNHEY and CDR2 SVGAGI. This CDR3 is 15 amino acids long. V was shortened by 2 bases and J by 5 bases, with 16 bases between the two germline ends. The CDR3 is CASSYGGAVSDEQYF. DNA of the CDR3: TGTGCCAGCAGTTACGGGGGTGCCGTTTCGGACGAGCAGTACTTC.

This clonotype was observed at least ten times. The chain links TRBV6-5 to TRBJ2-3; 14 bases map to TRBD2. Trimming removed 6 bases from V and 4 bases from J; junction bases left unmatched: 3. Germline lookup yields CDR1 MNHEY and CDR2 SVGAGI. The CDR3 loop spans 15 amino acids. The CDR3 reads CASRGLAGDPDTQYF. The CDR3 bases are TGTGCCAGCAGGGGACTAGCGGGGGACCCAGATACGCAGTATTTT.

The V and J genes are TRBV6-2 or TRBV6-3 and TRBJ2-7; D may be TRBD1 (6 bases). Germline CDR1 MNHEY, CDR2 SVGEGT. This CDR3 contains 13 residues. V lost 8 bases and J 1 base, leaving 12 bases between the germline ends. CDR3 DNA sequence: TGTGCCAGCGGCAGGACAGTTTCCTACGAGCAGTACTTC. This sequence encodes CASGRTVSYEQYF.

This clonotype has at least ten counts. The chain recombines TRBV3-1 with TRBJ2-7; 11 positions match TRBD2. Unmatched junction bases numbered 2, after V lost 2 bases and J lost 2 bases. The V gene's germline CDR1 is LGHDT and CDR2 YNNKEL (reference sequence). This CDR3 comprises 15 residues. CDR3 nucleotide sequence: TGTGCCAGCAGCCAAACACTAGCGGGGGCCTACGAGCAGTACTTC. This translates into CASSQTLAGAYEQYF.

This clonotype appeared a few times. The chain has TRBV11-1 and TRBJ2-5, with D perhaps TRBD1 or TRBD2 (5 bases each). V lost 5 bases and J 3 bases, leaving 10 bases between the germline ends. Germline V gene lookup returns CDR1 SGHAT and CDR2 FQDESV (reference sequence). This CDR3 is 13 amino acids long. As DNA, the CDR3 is TGTGCCAGCAGCGGGGGACGGAAAGAGACCCAGTACTTC. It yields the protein CASSGGRKETQYF.

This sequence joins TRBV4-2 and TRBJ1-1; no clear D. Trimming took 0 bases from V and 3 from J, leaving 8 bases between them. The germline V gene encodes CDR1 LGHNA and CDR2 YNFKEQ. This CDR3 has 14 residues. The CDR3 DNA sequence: TGTGCCAGCAGCCAAGACGAAGAGTACACTGAAGCTTTCTTT. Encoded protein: CASSQDEEYTEAFF.